These 21 T cell receptor delta chains originate from one sample sequenced in a study of gamma-delta chains in newborns, infants, children. TCRdb re-processed the reads using CATT. The data show about 15,000 delta-chain clones, approximately 7% seen once. Sample: blood. The source is a child who was a newborn, infant or young child, either healthy, febrile or measles-vaccinated (not recorded which).

This clone was seen a handful of times. The V gene is TRDV2, the J gene TRDJ3, with unresolved D. Germline V gene sequence: CDR1 GEAIGNYY, CDR2 EKD. The V and J ends lost 0 bases and 5 bases respectively, with 10 bases between them. The CDR3 has 16 residues. The CDR3 DNA reads TGTGCCTGTGACACCGTGGTTAGGAGGGACACCCGACAGATGTTTTTC. Its protein is CACDTVVRRDTRQMFF.

This chain connects TRDV2 to TRDJ3, with 10 bases identical to TRDD3. The CDR3 totals 18 residues. Germline V gene sequence: CDR1 GEAIGNYY, CDR2 EKD. The J segment lost 3 bases and the V segment lost 0 bases, leaving 4 bases of the junction unmatched. The CDR3 nucleotides read TGTGCCTGTGACACCGTTGGGGGATACAACTGGGACACCCGACAGATGTTTTTC. Residues: CACDTVGGYNWDTRQMFF.

Details on this clone: The same CDR3 can be traced to other DNA sequences in this sample. The CDR3 nucleotides are TGTGCCTGTGACACGGGGTACTGGGGGAGCTCCTGGGACACCCGACAGATGTTTTTC. This encodes CACDTGYWGSSWDTRQMFF. The chain combines TRDV2 with TRDJ3; TRDD3 aligns across 9 bases. CDR1 GEAIGNYY and CDR2 EKD come from the germline V gene. V lost 1 base, J lost 0 bases, and 6 bases stayed unmatched. The CDR3 contains 19 residues.

By share of the sample, this clone is medium-sized. The genes are TRDV2 and TRDJ3, with 12 bases lining up with TRDD3. The CDR3 covers 20 residues. J gave up 2 bases and V 3 bases, and 10 bases lay outside the gene matches. CDR1 is GEAIGNYY, CDR2 EKD, per germline. DNA of the CDR3: TGTGCCTGTGACTCACTCGTACTGGGGGATACCACCTGGGACACCCGACAGATGTTTTTC. It specifies CACDSLVLGDTTWDTRQMFF.

In the case of this clone: This DNA's translation and the protein TCRdb lists, from a much larger clone, do not match at residue 4, likely due to a read error; the protein shown is translated from the DNA. The rearrangement uses TRDV2 and TRDJ3, with 9 bases that match TRDD3. CDR3 size: 17 residues. Per germline, CDR1 GEAIGNYY and CDR2 EKD. As DNA, the CDR3 is TGCGCCTGTGGCGTACTGGGGGACTCCTGGGACACCCGACAGATGTTTTTC. Translating gives CACGVLGDSWDTRQMFF.

This clone was seen a few times. In the same sample, other DNA sequences code for this CDR3. The chain uses TRDV2 and TRDJ3; 9 bases align to TRDD3. Germline CDR1 reads GEAIGNYY; CDR2 reads EKD. Trimming at V came to 0 bases and at J to 1 base, leaving 3 bases not matched to a gene. This CDR3 has 18 amino acids. The CDR3, as DNA: TGTGCCTGTGACACCGGCTGGGGGATTTCCTGGGACACCCGACAGATGTTTTTC. It encodes CACDTGWGISWDTRQMFF.

This clone has a handful of counts. Germline is not matched at one junction end, which may reflect a read error. CDR3 sequence: CACDNTGGYWNTRQMFF. As DNA, the CDR3 is TGTGCTTGTGACAATACTGGGGGATACTGGAACACCCGACAGATGTTTTTC. The chain couples TRDV2 to TRDJ3, with 12 bases that match TRDD3. Germline loops: CDR1 GEAIGNYY, CDR2 EKD. The length of the CDR3 is 17 residues.

Of note for this clone: It may be a read error: a sequence one base away is much more abundant. The chain recombines TRDV2 with TRDJ2, with 8 bases that match TRDD3. J lost 0 bases, V lost 3 bases, and 8 bases had no gene match. This CDR3 comprises 17 residues. Germline CDR1 reads GEAIGNYY; CDR2 reads EKD. DNA for the CDR3: TGTGCCTGTGACGTACTGGGGGGTAAGCCTTTGACAGCACAACTCTTCTTT. Its translation: CACDVLGGKPLTAQLFF.

By share, this clone ranks as medium-sized. A much larger clonotype is one base distant, so this may be a read error. Other DNA sequences in the same sample also yield this CDR3. The chain combines TRDV2 with TRDJ1; 7 nucleotides align to TRDD3. The CDR3 runs to 14 residues. The germline gives CDR1 GEAIGNYY, CDR2 EKD. The V segment lost 0 bases and the J segment 0 bases; nucleotides outside the gene matches: 0. Here the CDR3 DNA reads TGTGCCTGTGACACCGGGGGATACACCGATAAACTCATCTTT. It encodes CACDTGGYTDKLIF.

This chain joins TRDV2 and TRDJ3, with TRDD3 matching over 10 bases. Germline V CDR1 and CDR2: GEAIGNYY, EKD. V dropped 3 bases and J dropped 0; count of bases not matched to a gene: 7. The CDR3 runs 19 residues. The CDR3 protein is CACDPPGDTSSWDTRQMFF. The CDR3, as DNA: TGTGCCTGTGACCCGCCGGGGGATACGAGCTCCTGGGACACCCGACAGATGTTTTTC.

V and J are TRDV2 and TRDJ3; TRDD3 might be the D (6 bases). Germline CDR1 reads GEAIGNYY; CDR2 reads EKD. The V gene lost 0 bases and the J gene lost 0 bases, with 14 bases spanning the gap. The CDR3 consists of 19 residues. CDR3 nucleotides: TGTGCCTGTGACACCTTGGGGGTCTCCCGCTCCTGGGACACCCGACAGATGTTTTTC. Translating it yields CACDTLGVSRSWDTRQMFF.

This clone showed up just a few times. A clone one base away is much larger, so this may be a read error. The sample contains more than one DNA sequence encoding this CDR3. DNA of the CDR3: TGTGCCTGTGACACCTGGGGGTCTTTGACAGCGCAACTCTTCTTT. This codes for CACDTWGSLTAQLFF. This chain uses TRDV2 with TRDJ2, with D possibly matching TRDD3 (6 bases). This CDR3 contains 15 residues. Germline-derived CDR1 and CDR2 are GEAIGNYY and EKD.

This clone was detected only a few times. This sample includes further DNA sequences coding for the same CDR3. The chain has TRDV2 and TRDJ3, with TRDD3 identical over 8 bases. The junction had 7 bases not matched to a gene; V was cut back by 1 base and J by 0 bases. There are 19 residues in the CDR3. Germline V lookup: CDR1 GEAIGNYY, CDR2 EKD. CDR3 bases: TGTGCCTGTGACACTCTACTGGGGGCGAACTCCTGGGACACCCGACAGATGTTTTTC. This codes for CACDTLLGANSWDTRQMFF.

Comment on this clone: Sequence at one end of the junction differs from germline and may be a read error. Other DNA sequences from this sample encode an identical CDR3 as well. The chain is built from TRDV2 and TRDJ2, with TRDD3 identical over 10 bases. This CDR3 region has 16 residues. The germline V gene has CDR1 GEAIGNYY and CDR2 EKD. This CDR3 is CACDILGDFLTAQLFF. Here the CDR3 DNA reads TGTGCCTGTGACATACTGGGGGATTTTTTGACAGCACAGCTCTTCTTT.

The chain uses TRDV2 and TRDJ3; the match to TRDD3 covers 10 bases. Germline V CDR1 and CDR2: GEAIGNYY, EKD. V trimming: 0 bases; J trimming: 2 bases; junction bases outside the gene matches: 9. The CDR3 runs to 20 residues. CDR3 in amino acids: CACDTGGLGDPPWDTRQMFF. The CDR3 bases are TGTGCCTGTGACACCGGCGGACTGGGGGATCCCCCCTGGGACACCCGACAGATGTTTTTC.

Details on this clone: TCRdb and the translated DNA give different amino acids at residue 8; the protein presented here is the one translated from the DNA. The J gene is TRDJ1, the V gene TRDV2; a weak D match, TRDD3 (6 bases). Germline loops: CDR1 GEAIGNYY, CDR2 EKD. This CDR3 is 16 amino acids long. V was clipped by 1 base and J by 1 base, with 15 bases between them. In nucleotides, the CDR3 is TGTGCCTGTGACACTCTGGGGCACCCTCCCACCGATAAACTCATCTTT. Protein product: CACDTLGHPPTDKLIF.

This sequence joins TRDV2 and TRDJ3, with TRDD3 identical over 10 bases. The CDR3 has 19 amino acids. Germline CDR1 GEAIGNYY, CDR2 EKD. V lost 0 bases and J lost 2; bases outside the gene matches: 6. The CDR3 DNA is TGTGCCTGTGACACCGTAATGGGGGATACTCCCTGGGACACCCGACAGATGTTTTTC. Protein product: CACDTVMGDTPWDTRQMFF.

The V and J genes are TRDV1 and TRDJ3, with TRDD3 matching 8 bases. Germline V gene data show CDR1 as TSWWSYY and CDR2 as QGS. Trimming at V came to 5 bases and at J to 0 bases, leaving 9 bases not matched to a gene. The CDR3 covers 19 residues. DNA of the CDR3: TGTGCTCTTGGGAACACCTACTGGGGGCACTCCTGGGACACCCGACAGATGTTTTTC. Amino acids: CALGNTYWGHSWDTRQMFF.

As for this clone: A junction end diverges from the germline sequence, so it may reflect a read error. Other DNA sequences within the sample encode an identical CDR3. V gene TRAV29/DV5 combines with J gene TRDJ3; 10 nucleotides agree with TRDD3. The CDR3 sequence is 20 residues long. CDR1 and CDR2 from the germline V gene are NSMFDY and ISSIKDK. The CDR3 DNA sequence: TGTGCCGCAAGCGTCGGGAGTTTACTGGGGGATCCCTGGGACACCCGACAGATGTTTTTC. Encoded protein: CAASVGSLLGDPWDTRQMFF.

Sample share makes this clone medium-sized (0.01 to 0.1%). This may arise from a read error, as a much more abundant clone is one base away. Other nucleotide sequences in the sample specify the same CDR3. The rearrangement uses TRDV2 and TRDJ3; 11 nucleotides align to TRDD3. The length of the CDR3 is 17 residues. With V trimmed by 3 bases and J by 2 bases, 2 bases remained unmatched. Germline V CDR1 and CDR2: GEAIGNYY, EKD. CDR3 DNA: TGTGCCTGTGACCTACTGGGGGATACCTGGGACACCCGACAGATGTTTTTC. Translated, it gives CACDLLGDTWDTRQMFF.

The chain joins TRDV2 to TRDJ1, with 10 nucleotides matching TRDD3. V shed 3 bases and J 0 bases; nucleotides not matched to a gene: 9. The length of the CDR3 is 17 residues. In germline, CDR1 is GEAIGNYY, CDR2 EKD. CDR3 residues: CACDLLGDSPDTDKLIF. CDR3 DNA: TGTGCCTGTGACCTACTGGGGGATTCGCCGGACACCGATAAACTCATCTTT.